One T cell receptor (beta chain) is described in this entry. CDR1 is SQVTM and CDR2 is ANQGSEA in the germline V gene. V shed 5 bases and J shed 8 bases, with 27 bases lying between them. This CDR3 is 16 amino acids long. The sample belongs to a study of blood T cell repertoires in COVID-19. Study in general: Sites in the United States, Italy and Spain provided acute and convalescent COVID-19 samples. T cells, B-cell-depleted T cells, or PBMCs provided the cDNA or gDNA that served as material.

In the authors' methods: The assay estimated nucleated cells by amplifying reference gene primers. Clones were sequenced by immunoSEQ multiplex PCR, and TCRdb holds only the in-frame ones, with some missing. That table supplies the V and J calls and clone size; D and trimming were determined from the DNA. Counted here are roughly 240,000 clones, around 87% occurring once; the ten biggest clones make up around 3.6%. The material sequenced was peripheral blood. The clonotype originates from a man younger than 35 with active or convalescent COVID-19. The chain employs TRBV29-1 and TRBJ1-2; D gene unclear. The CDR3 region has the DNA TGCAGCGTTCGAGTAGGGAGAGGGTTGAAGGGTGAGGGCTACACCTTC. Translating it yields CSVRVGRGLKGEGYTF.